This TCR beta chain was sequenced for a study of blood T cells in healthy people across ages. V was trimmed by 4 bases and J by 10 bases, leaving 20 bases between them. Germline CDR1 is LGHNA and CDR2 is YNFKEQ. This CDR3 has 15 amino acids. This clonotype appeared a few times. Using a J-beta primer mix together with a sample-barcoded 5' primer, a second PCR was run for 7 to 11 cycles. MiXCR, applied by TCRdb to the 5' RACE reads, yields one record per CDR3 protein. The sample has about 730,000 distinct CDR3 sequences; more than 40% are singletons. Sequencing used blood. The TCR originated in a woman aged 60-75 years in good health. The rearrangement joins TRBV4-2 to TRBJ1-5; a weak D match, TRBD1 (6 bases). CDR3 residues: CASSRVLDSLEPQHF. The CDR3 DNA sequence: TGTGCCAGCAGCCGAGTACTGGACAGCCTCGAACCCCAGCATTTT.